Described below is a single TCR beta chain sequence and its context. The antigen is not known. Documented time point: week 5, during vaccination. Vaccine doses each comprised 300 ug of mutant IDH1 20-mer peptide, with topical imiquimod. The data belong to a study of a mutant IDH1 vaccine in newly diagnosed glioma. For the study at large: Eight vaccinations went to patients in weeks 1, 3, 5, 7, 11, 15, 19, 23. Regarding the study as a whole: Patients showed vaccine-induced immune responses at a rate of roughly 93%.

This CDR3 spans 14 amino acids. In germline, CDR1 is SGHTA, CDR2 FQGTGA. The ends lost 4 bases at V and 6 bases at J; junction bases unmatched: 8. The method was immunoSEQ multiplex PCR; TCRdb's version includes in-frame clones alone and lacks a portion of them. Among 25,000 to 30,000 clones listed, roughly 90% were seen once. The chain employs TRBV7-3 and TRBJ1-1; 7 bases are a match to TRBD1. Sequencing was performed on peripheral blood mononuclear cells (PBMCs), taken from a glioma patient whose treatment included an IDH1 peptide vaccine. The source of this sequence is a woman aged 40 to 50 with glioma. Some clones in this sample may be carry-over from other donors' samples. The CDR3 sequence is CASSSKPGGAEAFF. Here the CDR3 DNA reads TGTGCCAGCAGCTCGAAGCCAGGGGGGGCTGAAGCTTTCTTT.